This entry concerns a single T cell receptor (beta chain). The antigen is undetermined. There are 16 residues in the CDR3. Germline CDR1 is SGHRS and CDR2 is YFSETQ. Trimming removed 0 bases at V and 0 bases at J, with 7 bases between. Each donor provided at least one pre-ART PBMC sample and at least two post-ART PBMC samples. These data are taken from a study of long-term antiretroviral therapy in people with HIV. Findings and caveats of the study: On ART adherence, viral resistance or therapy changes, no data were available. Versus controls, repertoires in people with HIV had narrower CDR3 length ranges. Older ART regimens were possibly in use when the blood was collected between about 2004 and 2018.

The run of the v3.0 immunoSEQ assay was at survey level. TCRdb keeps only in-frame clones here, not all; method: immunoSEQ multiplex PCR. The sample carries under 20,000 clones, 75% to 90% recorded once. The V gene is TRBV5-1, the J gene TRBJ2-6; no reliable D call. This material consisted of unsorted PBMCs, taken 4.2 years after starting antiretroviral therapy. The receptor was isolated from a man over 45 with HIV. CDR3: CASSLDGFSGANVLTF. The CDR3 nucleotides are TGCGCCAGCAGCTTGGACGGTTTCTCTGGGGCCAACGTCCTGACTTTC.